This T cell receptor beta chain comes out of a study of CD8 T cells in ankylosing spondylitis. Between the trimmed V and J ends, which lost 1 base and 5 bases, there was a span of 6 bases. Germline values: CDR1 LGHDT, CDR2 YNNKEL (reference sequence). The CDR3 has 13 amino acids. As for this clonotype: Its antigen is still unknown.

Study findings and constraints: Among TCR beta sequences, a motif of under ten highly homologous variants appeared characteristic of ankylosing spondylitis blood.

TCRdb re-analysed the 5' RACE reads in MiXCR, keeping a single row per CDR3 protein. There are fewer than 750,000 distinct CDR3 sequences in the sample; under 20% occur only once, and roughly a fifth lies in the top ten. Specimen: blood, either unsorted or a sorted T cell fraction (not recorded which). The receptor's source is a male donor with ankylosing spondylitis. This chain links TRBV3-1 with TRBJ1-3, with D unresolved. CDR3 DNA sequence: TGTGCCAGCAGCCAAGGGCCCCGAAACACCATATATTTT. This gives the protein CASSQGPRNTIYF.